What follows are 13 T cell receptor beta chains derived from one specimen sequenced in a study of long-term antiretroviral therapy in people with HIV (dated 2022 in TCRdb). The immunoSEQ hsTCRB v3.0 assay was used at survey level resolution to sequence the TRB variable region. Entries here come from immuneACCESS through TCRdb and include only in-frame sequences with V and J called. Some clones fail to appear in such tables; in the studies checked, an unresolved V gene covers under half of the shortfall, and the cause of the remainder is unknown. Across this sample there are about 39,000 clones, with approximately 87% seen only once. The ten most abundant clones make up 3.5% to 4.5% of the sample. The specimen was unsorted PBMCs, collected 1.2 years after starting antiretroviral therapy. These receptors originate from a woman aged 45-65 years with HIV.

The rearrangement links TRBV27 to TRBJ2-5; the D gene is possibly TRBD2 (5 bases). The CDR3 covers 13 residues. Trimming cost V 2 bases and J 5 bases, with 9 bases left between them. Germline lookup yields CDR1 MNHEY and CDR2 SMNVEV (reference sequence). The CDR3 region is CASSLKLAETQYF. For the CDR3, the DNA is TGTGCCAGCAGTTTAAAGTTAGCGGAGACCCAGTACTTC.

The gene calls are TRBV11-2 and TRBJ1-1; D not resolved. Germline loops: CDR1 SGHAT, CDR2 FQNNGV. The CDR3 is made up of 12 amino acids. Trimming shortened V by 1 base and J by 6 bases, and 6 bases separated the two germline ends. The CDR3 reads CASSLGRAEAFF. In DNA, the CDR3 is TGTGCCAGCAGCTTAGGTAGGGCTGAAGCTTTCTTT.

The chain employs TRBV9 and TRBJ2-5; TRBD2 matches 10 bases. The CDR3 totals 16 residues. In germline, CDR1 is SGDLS, CDR2 YYNGEE. The V and J ends lost 0 bases and 6 bases, in that order; junction bases with no gene match: 8. This chain's CDR3 is CASSVESGGAAKTQYF. DNA of the CDR3: TGTGCCAGCAGCGTAGAGAGCGGGGGGGCAGCAAAGACCCAGTACTTC.

The sample holds a few counts of this clone. V gene TRBV18 combines with J gene TRBJ1-6; TRBD1 aligns across 7 bases. The length of the CDR3 is 16 residues. Germline CDR1 is KGHSH and CDR2 is LQKENI. V lost 2 bases and J lost 6; bases outside the gene matches: 7. The CDR3 sequence: CASSPVRQGINSPLHF. As DNA, the CDR3 is TGTGCCAGCTCACCAGTGAGACAGGGAATTAATTCACCCCTCCACTTT. Together with reference TRBV18 and TRBJ1-6, the CDR3 gives the full variable domain: NAGVMQNPRHLVRRRGQEARLRCSPMKGHSHVYWYRQLPEEGLKFMVYLQKENIIDESGMPKERFSAEFPKEGPSILRIQQVVRGDSAAYFCASSPVRQGINSPLHFGNGTRLTVT.

The V and J genes are TRBV19 and TRBJ2-7, with TRBD1 matching over 8 bases. The CDR3 is 13 amino acids. With V trimmed by 6 bases and J by 4 bases, 5 bases remained unmatched. CDR1 is LNHDA and CDR2 is SQIVND in the germline V gene (reference sequence). The CDR3 region is CASSPTGGYEQYF. CDR3 DNA sequence: TGTGCCAGTAGCCCTACAGGGGGTTACGAGCAGTACTTC.

The chain carries TRBV5-1 and TRBJ2-3; 7 positions agree with TRBD1. The CDR3 is 16 residues long. With 0 bases clipped from V and 0 bases from J, the junction kept 4 bases outside the gene matches. In germline, CDR1 is SGHRS, CDR2 YFSETQ. The CDR3 nucleotides are TGCGCCAGCAGCTTGGAGGGACAGCCTAGCACAGATACGCAGTATTTT. Translating it yields CASSLEGQPSTDTQYF. Variable domain in full (rest from reference TRBV5-1 and TRBJ2-3): KAGVTQTPRYLIKTRGQQVTLSCSPISGHRSVSWYQQTPGQGLQFLFEYFSETQRNKGNFPGRFSGRQFSNSRSEMNVSTLELGDSALYLCASSLEGQPSTDTQYFGPGTRLTVL.

The gene calls are TRBV5-1 and TRBJ1-3, with a possible D match to TRBD1 (6 bases). This CDR3 is built from 14 residues. Between the trimmed V and J ends, which lost 4 bases and 3 bases, there was a span of 11 bases. CDR1 and CDR2 from the germline V gene are SGHRS and YFSETQ. The CDR3 reads CASSEGGLGNTIYF. Here the CDR3 DNA reads TGCGCCAGCAGCGAGGGGGGGCTTGGAAACACCATATATTTT.

The rearrangement uses TRBV5-1 and TRBJ1-2; tentative D call: TRBD1 (6 bases). Trimming cost V 2 bases and J 0 bases, with 20 bases left between them. Germline CDR1 reads SGHRS; CDR2 reads YFSETQ. This CDR3 has 18 residues. The CDR3: CASSLAGDDHPANYGYTF. The CDR3 nucleotides read TGCGCCAGCAGCTTAGCAGGGGATGACCACCCCGCTAACTATGGCTACACCTTC.

This clone was detected once. The chain employs TRBV10-3 and TRBJ1-5; D is perhaps TRBD1 (5 bases). V was clipped by 7 bases and J by 5 bases, with 9 bases between them. CDR3 length: 12 residues. Germline-derived CDR1 and CDR2 are ENHRY and SYGVKD. The CDR3 DNA reads TGTGCCATCAAAGGGGACTATCAGCCCCAGCATTTT. Protein sequence: CAIKGDYQPQHF.

The chain couples TRBV7-2 to TRBJ2-1; D may be TRBD2 (6 bases). The CDR3 sequence is 15 residues long. Trimming shortened V by 1 base and J by 4 bases, and 11 bases separated the two germline ends. Germline lookup yields CDR1 SGHTA and CDR2 FQGNSA. This chain's CDR3 is CASSLVTGAYNEQFF. CDR3 coding DNA: TGTGCCAGCAGCTTAGTTACGGGAGCGTACAATGAGCAGTTCTTC.

The chain uses TRBV6-5 and TRBJ1-3; TRBD1 aligns across 7 bases. CDR1 and CDR2 (germline): MNHEY, SVGAGI. The V gene end was trimmed by 0 bases and the J gene end by 3 bases; junction bases not matched to a gene: 5. This CDR3 contains 16 residues. In DNA, the CDR3 is TGTGCCAGCAGTTACTCACGGAGGGGGCATGGAAACACCATATATTTT. It specifies CASSYSRRGHGNTIYF.

The chain recombines TRBV4-1 with TRBJ1-2; 9 nucleotides match TRBD1. Looked up from germline, CDR1 is MGHRA and CDR2 is YSYEKL. CDR3 length: 15 residues. J was trimmed by 4 bases and V by 5 bases; bases with no gene match: 8. CDR3 loop: CASSEGQGTVYGYTF. In nucleotides, the CDR3 is TGCGCCAGCAGCGAAGGACAGGGGACGGTCTATGGCTACACCTTC.

The chain carries TRBV2 and TRBJ1-5, with D unclear. The V and J ends lost 4 bases and 4 bases respectively, with 5 bases between them. This CDR3 has 12 amino acids. Germline assignment: CDR1 SNHLY and CDR2 FYNNEI. In nucleotides, the CDR3 is TGTGCCAGCAGTGGCCTTAATCAGCCCCAGCATTTT. Translated, it gives CASSGLNQPQHF.